The clone carrying this T cell receptor beta chain occurred many times. Three rounds of nested PCR, following a modified ARM-PCR protocol, produced the TCRbeta library. In TCRdb, the multiplex PCR reads were re-called with MiXCR into one record per CDR3 protein. Among 200,000 to 250,000 distinct CDR3 sequences listed, around 70% were seen once. The sample is drawn from a study of tumor and adjacent non-tumor tissue in lung cancer. The CDR3 is 18 amino acids. V lost 5 bases to trimming and J lost 4 bases; unmatched junction nucleotides: 17. Germline V gene data show CDR1 as MNHEY and CDR2 as SVGEGT. This sample's RNA came from whole unsorted tissue.

What was sequenced was lung tumor tissue. The chain has TRBV6-2 or TRBV6-3 and TRBJ1-2, with 9 bases fitting TRBD1. The receptor was derived from a man aged 55 to 70 with non-small cell lung cancer. The CDR3, as DNA: TGTGCCAGCAGTCGGAAGAGTAAAATTGGACAGGGGACCTATGGCTACACCTTC. Encoded protein: CASSRKSKIGQGTYGYTF.